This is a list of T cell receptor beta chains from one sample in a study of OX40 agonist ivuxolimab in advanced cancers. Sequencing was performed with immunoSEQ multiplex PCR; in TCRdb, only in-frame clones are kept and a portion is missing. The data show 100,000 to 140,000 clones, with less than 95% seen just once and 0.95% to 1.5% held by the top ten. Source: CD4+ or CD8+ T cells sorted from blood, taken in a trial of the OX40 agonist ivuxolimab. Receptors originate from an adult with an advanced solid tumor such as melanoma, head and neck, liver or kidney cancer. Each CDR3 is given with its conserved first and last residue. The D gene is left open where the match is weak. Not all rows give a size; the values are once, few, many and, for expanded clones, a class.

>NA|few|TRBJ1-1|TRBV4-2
TGTGCCAGCAGCCCCAAAGAGGGCTCGGACACTGAAGCTTTCTTT
CASSPKEGSDTEAFF
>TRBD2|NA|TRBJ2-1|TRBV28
TGTGCCAGCAGCCGGGGGGACCTCACGTACAATGAGCAGTTCTTC
CASSRGDLTYNEQFF
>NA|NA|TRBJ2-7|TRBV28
TGTGCCAGCAGGGATTTCTACGAGCAGTACTTC
CASRDFYEQYF
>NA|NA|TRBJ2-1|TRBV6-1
TGTGCCAGCAGTGAAGCCTCCCAGGGGCAGTTCTTC
CASSEASQGQFF
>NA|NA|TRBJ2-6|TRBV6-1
TGTGCCAGCAGAGGGACGGCTGGGGCCAACGTCCTGACTTTC
CASRGTAGANVLTF
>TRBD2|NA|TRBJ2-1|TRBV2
TGTGCCAGCAGTGCCGGGAGGGGGGCCTACAATGAGCAGTTCTTC
CASSAGRGAYNEQFF
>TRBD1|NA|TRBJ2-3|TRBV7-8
TGTGCCAGCAGCCAGGGACAGGGGGCTGGCCCAGATACGCAGTATTTT
CASSQGQGAGPDTQYF
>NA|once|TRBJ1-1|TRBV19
TGTGCCAGTAGTCTATATTTATTCGACACTGAAGCTTTCTTT
CASSLYLFDTEAFF
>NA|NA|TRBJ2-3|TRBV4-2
TGTGCCAGCAGCCAGGCCTTGGGCGGAGGTAGCACAGATACGCAGTATTTT
CASSQALGGGSTDTQYF
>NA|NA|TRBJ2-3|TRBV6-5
TGTGCCAGCAGCCGAGCACGGGCCTTCAGTAATACGCAGTATTTT
CASSRARAFSNTQYF
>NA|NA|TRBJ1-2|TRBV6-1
TGTGCCAGCAGTGAAGGCACCTCGGCTTCGGATGGCTACACCTTC
CASSEGTSASDGYTF
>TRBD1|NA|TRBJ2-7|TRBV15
TGTGCCACCAGCCCCCGGACAGGGAGGACCTACGAGCAGTACTTC
CATSPRTGRTYEQYF
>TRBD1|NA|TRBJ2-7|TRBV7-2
TGTGCCAGCAGCTTAGCCGGGACAGATCAATACGAGCAGTACTTC
CASSLAGTDQYEQYF
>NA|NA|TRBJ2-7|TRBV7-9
TGTGCCAGCAGCCCACCGGGAGCGAGGGAGGACGAGCAGTACTTC
CASSPPGAREDEQYF
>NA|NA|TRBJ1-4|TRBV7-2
TGTGCCAGCAGCTTTTGGGGGAGCGAAAAACTGTTTTTT
CASSFWGSEKLFF
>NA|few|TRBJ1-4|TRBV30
TGTGCCTGGATGGGGGCTGCAACTAATGAAAAACTGTTTTTT
CAWMGAATNEKLFF
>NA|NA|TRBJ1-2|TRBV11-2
TGTGCCAGCAGCTTAGAAATAGCTAACTATGGCTACACCTTC
CASSLEIANYGYTF
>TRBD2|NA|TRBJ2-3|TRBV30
TGTGCCTGGATCGGGGACTATGAGGATACGCAGTATTTT
CAWIGDYEDTQYF
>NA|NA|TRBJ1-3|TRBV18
TGTGCCAGCTCACCCGACAGCGGCTCTGGAAACACCATATATTTT
CASSPDSGSGNTIYF
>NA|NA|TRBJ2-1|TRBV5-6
TGTGCCAGCAGCCCGCGGCTGACTCGCATTGAGCAGTTCTTC
CASSPRLTRIEQFF
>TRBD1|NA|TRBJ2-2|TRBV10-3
TGTGCCATCAGTGACCGGACAGGGAACACCGGGGAGCTGTTTTTT
CAISDRTGNTGELFF
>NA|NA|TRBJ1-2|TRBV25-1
TGTGCCAGCAGTGAATATACCGACTATGGCTACACCTTC
CASSEYTDYGYTF
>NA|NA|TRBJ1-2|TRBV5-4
TGTGCCAGCAGCTTGGGGGGCGGCTACACCTTC
CASSLGGGYTF
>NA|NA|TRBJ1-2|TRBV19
TGTGCCAGTACCAAGGCCGGGACTATATATGGCTACACCTTC
CASTKAGTIYGYTF
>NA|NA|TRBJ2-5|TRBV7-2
TGTGCCAGCAGCCTCTTTGGGGGGCAAGAGACCCAGTACTTC
CASSLFGGQETQYF
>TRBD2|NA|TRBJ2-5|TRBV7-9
TGTGCCAGCAGCTTAGGCGGGAGGGCCTCGGAGACCCAGTACTTC
CASSLGGRASETQYF
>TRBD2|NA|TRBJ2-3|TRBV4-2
TGTGCCAGCAGCCAAGATCTGTCTAGCGGGAGTTATACGCAGTATTTT
CASSQDLSSGSYTQYF
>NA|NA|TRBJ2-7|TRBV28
TGTGCCAGCAGTTTCGTCAGCACCTACGAGCAGTACTTC
CASSFVSTYEQYF
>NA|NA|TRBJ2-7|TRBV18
TGTGCCAGCTCACCGACAGGACCGACTAGGGAGCAGTACTTC
CASSPTGPTREQYF
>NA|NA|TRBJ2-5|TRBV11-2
TGTGCCAGCAGCTTAGGAGTTGGAGGACGGGAGACCCAGTACTTC
CASSLGVGGRETQYF
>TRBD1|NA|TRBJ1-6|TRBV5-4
TGTGCCAGCAGCCACCCAGGACAGGGAGGCAATTCACCCCTCCACTTT
CASSHPGQGGNSPLHF
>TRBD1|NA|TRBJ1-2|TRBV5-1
TGCGCCAGCAGCTCGGGACAGGGTTCTAACTATGGCTACACCTTC
CASSSGQGSNYGYTF
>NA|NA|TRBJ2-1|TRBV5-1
TGCGCCAGCAAGGGACTCACCCTGGGTGAGCAGTTCTTC
CASKGLTLGEQFF
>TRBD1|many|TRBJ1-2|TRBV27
TGTGCCAGCAGAATACAGGGGGCGAACTATGGCTACACCTTC
CASRIQGANYGYTF
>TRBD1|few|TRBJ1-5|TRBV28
TGTGCCAGCAGTGTGACAGGGGGATATCAGCCCCAGCATTTT
CASSVTGGYQPQHF
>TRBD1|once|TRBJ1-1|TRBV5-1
TGCGCCAGCAGCTTGTTCGAACAGGGGATCACTGAAGCTTTCTTT
CASSLFEQGITEAFF
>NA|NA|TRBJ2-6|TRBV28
TGTGCCAGCAGTCTGGGGGAGATGGGGGCCAACGTCCTGACTTTC
CASSLGEMGANVLTF
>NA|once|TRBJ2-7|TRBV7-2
TGTGCCAGCAGCTCTCGACAGCCCTACGAGCAGTACTTC
CASSSRQPYEQYF
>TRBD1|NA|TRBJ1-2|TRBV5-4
TGTGCCAGCAGCTTGGATACCGGGACAGCTGCCTATGGCTACACCTTC
CASSLDTGTAAYGYTF
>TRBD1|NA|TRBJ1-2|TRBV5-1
TGCGCCAGCAGCTTGGTTGTGACAGGGACGTATGGCTACACCTTC
CASSLVVTGTYGYTF
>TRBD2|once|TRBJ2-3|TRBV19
TGTGCCAGTAGTGATCCAATACTAGCGGGGGGCACAGATACGCAGTATTTT
CASSDPILAGGTDTQYF
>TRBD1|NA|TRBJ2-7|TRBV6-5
TGTGCCAGCAGTATCGGACAGGCCGAGCAGTACTTC
CASSIGQAEQYF
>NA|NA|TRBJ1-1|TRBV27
TGTGCCAGCAGTCCACAGGGCAGGGGAGCTTTCTTT
CASSPQGRGAFF
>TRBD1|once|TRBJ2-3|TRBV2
TGTGCCAGCAGACGAAGACAGGGGGGCACAGATACGCAGTATTTT
CASRRRQGGTDTQYF
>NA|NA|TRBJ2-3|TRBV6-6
TGTGCCAGCAGGATACAGGTTTCCAACACAGATACGCAGTATTTT
CASRIQVSNTDTQYF
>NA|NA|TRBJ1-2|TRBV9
TGTGCCAGCAGCGTAGTGGGAGGTAGGGGCTACACCTTC
CASSVVGGRGYTF